Presented here are 15 T cell receptor beta chains from one specimen sequenced in a study of tumor-infiltrating lymphocytes in primary liver carcinoma. Unsorted bulk tissue of about 19-31 mg yielded co-extracted RNA and DNA. Synthesis of TCR beta cDNA was carried out from 500 ng total RNA with a constant-region primer. Nested multiplex PCR, run for three rounds with slightly modified ARM-PCR, yielded TCR beta libraries. The first two PCR rounds, approximately 10 cycles each, used TRBV1-TRBV30 forward primers and a C-beta reverse primer. TCRdb re-called the multiplex PCR reads through MiXCR, storing one row per CDR3 protein. This table has 90,000 to 100,000 distinct CDR3 sequences, about 70% appearing once. The sequenced sample was liver tumor tissue from sampling region 5. Subset meaning: tumor region T5, tumor centre. Receptors originate from a woman aged 55-69 years with primary liver carcinoma and hepatitis B virus infection.

The chain is built from TRBV5-5 and TRBJ1-1; D uncertain. This CDR3 contains 13 residues. V lost 8 bases, J lost 5 bases, and 16 bases lay in between. CDR1 and CDR2 (germline): SGHKS, YYEKEE (reference sequence). The CDR3 protein is CASSLDLKTEAFF. In DNA form, the CDR3 reads TGTGCCAGTAGCCTCGATCTAAAGACTGAAGCTTTCTTT.

This clonotype was observed once. One end of the junction is discordant with germline, which a read error may explain. The J gene is TRBJ2-3, the V gene TRBV6-6; TRBD2 might be the D (6 bases). Germline CDR1 MNHNY, CDR2 SVGAGI (reference sequence). The CDR3 loop spans 13 amino acids. CDR3 loop: CASRSPSVDMQYF. The CDR3 DNA follows: TGTGCCAGCAGATCCCCTAGCGTAGATATGCAGTATTTT.

In the case of this clonotype: The conserved phenylalanine or tryptophan normally closing the CDR3 is absent here, so this likely arose from a read error. J is TRBJ2-1 and V is TRBV4-1; 9 bases are a match to TRBD1. The V gene's germline CDR1 is MGHRA and CDR2 YSYEKL. The CDR3 totals 17 residues. The CDR3 nucleotides read TGCACTAGCAGCCTCACACAGGGGGCTGGAGTATACAATGAGCAGTTCTCC. It translates to CTSSLTQGAGVYNEQFS.

This chain connects TRBV9 to TRBJ2-1; a possible D gene is TRBD2 (6 bases). Germline CDR1 is SGDLS and CDR2 is YYNGEE. There are 14 residues in the CDR3. Trimming stripped 4 bases from V and 6 bases from J, with 14 bases between. This CDR3 reads CASSPQTSINEQFF. The CDR3 DNA follows: TGTGCCAGCAGCCCCCAAACTAGCATCAATGAGCAGTTCTTC.

Note on this clonotype: Given the absence of the conserved phenylalanine or tryptophan at the CDR3 end, a read error is likely. The chain links TRBV29-1 to TRBJ2-7, with TRBD1 matching over 9 bases. V shed 7 bases and J 6 bases; nucleotides not matched to a gene: 13. CDR1 and CDR2 (germline): SQVTM, ANQGSEA. The CDR3 is 14 amino acids. The CDR3 is CSARRDREGFEQYL. Here the CDR3 DNA reads TGCAGCGCCAGAAGGGACAGGGAGGGCTTCGAGCAGTACCTC.

The chain links TRBV11-3 to TRBJ2-1, with D possibly being TRBD2 (11 bases). With 7 bases removed from V and 4 bases from J, the gap between germline ends came to 29 bases. CDR1 is SGHNT, CDR2 YENEEA, per germline. There are 19 residues in the CDR3. CDR3 sequence: CASIAGQGGLAEGYNEQFF. The CDR3 nucleotides read TGTGCCAGCATCGCCGGACAGGGGGGACTAGCGGAAGGATACAATGAGCAGTTCTTC.

A word on this clonotype: In this CDR3 the conserved last residue, phenylalanine or tryptophan, is missing, so a read error is likely. The chain couples TRBV11-2 to TRBJ2-2, with a possible D match to TRBD2 (6 bases). CDR3 length equals 15 residues. Germline-derived CDR1 and CDR2 are SGHAT and FQNNGV. CDR3 coding DNA: TGTGTCAGCAGCTTGGGCGGGATGGACACCGGGAAGCTGTTTATT. It specifies CVSSLGGMDTGKLFI.

To note about this clonotype: This clone may be a read error of a much larger clone one base away. The chain employs TRBV30 and TRBJ2-6; tentative D call: TRBD1 (5 bases). The CDR3 loop spans 14 amino acids. CDR1 and CDR2 (germline): GTSNPN, SVGIG (reference sequence). CDR3 loop: CAWNQGSEASVLTF. In DNA form, the CDR3 reads TGTGCCTGGAATCAGGGATCTGAGGCCAGCGTCCTGACTTTC.

The V call is TRBV11-3, the J call TRBJ1-1; unclear D gene. CDR1 SGHNT and CDR2 YENEEA come from the germline V gene. V shed 5 bases and J shed 4 bases, with 17 bases lying between them. This CDR3 is 15 amino acids long. The CDR3 DNA reads TGTGCCAGCAGCCTAACAGTGAGGATGATCACTGAAGCTTTCTTT. Translation gives CASSLTVRMITEAFF.

In regard to this clonotype: One junction end disagrees with the germline gene, perhaps due to a read error. CDR3 nucleotide sequence: TGTGCCAGCGCGAAGGTTGAGAATCAGCTCCAGCATTTT. It yields the protein CASAKVENQLQHF. The chain employs TRBV6-1 and TRBJ1-5; unclear D gene. Germline V gene sequence: CDR1 MNHNS, CDR2 SASEGT. CDR3 length: 13 amino acids.

This clonotype was observed at least ten times. V usage is TRBV29-1 and J usage is TRBJ1-1, with 10 bases lining up with TRBD1. The V gene end was trimmed by 6 bases and the J gene end by 10 bases; junction bases not matched to a gene: 11. Germline CDR1 is SQVTM and CDR2 is ANQGSEA. The CDR3 has 13 amino acids. The CDR3 DNA sequence: TGCAGCGTGGGGGCCGGGACAGGGGCGGGAGCTTTCTTT. This codes for CSVGAGTGAGAFF.

Details on this clonotype: The germline gene is not matched at one end of the junction; a read error may be the cause. V is TRBV4-2 and J is TRBJ1-1; no clear D. The CDR3 length is 17 residues. Germline V CDR1 and CDR2: LGHNA, YNFKEQ. In DNA, the CDR3 is TGTGCCAGCAGCCAACCCGCGACACAACAAATGAATACTGAAGCTTTCTTT. The encoded protein is CASSQPATQQMNTEAFF.

Comment on this clonotype: The junction departs from germline at one end; a sequencing error may be responsible. J is TRBJ2-7 and V is TRBV6-6; 8 bases agree with TRBD2. Looked up from germline, CDR1 is MNHNY and CDR2 is SVGAGI (reference sequence). CDR3 length: 16 amino acids. The CDR3 loop is CTSSYFGTSATYEQYF. The DNA for the CDR3 is TGTACCAGCAGTTACTTCGGGACTAGTGCCACCTACGAGCAGTACTTC.

This clonotype has a single count. An end of the junction does not agree with germline; a read error may underlie this. The chain has TRBV11-2 and TRBJ2-2; D ambiguous. The CDR3 totals 15 residues. Per the germline V gene, CDR1 is SGHAT and CDR2 is FQNNGV. This CDR3 reads CASSPPQGPTEELFF. Written as DNA, the CDR3 is TGTGCAAGCAGCCCTCCGCAAGGACCGACCGAGGAACTGTTTTTT. The whole variable domain, remainder taken from reference TRBV11-2 and TRBJ2-2, is EAGVAQSPRYKIIEKRQSVAFWCNPISGHATLYWYQQILGQGPKLLIQFQNNGVVDDSQLPKDRFSAERLKGVDSTLKIQPAKLEDSAVYLCASSPPQGPTEELFFGEGSRLTVL.

J is TRBJ2-1 and V is TRBV10-2; D is ambiguous. Germline V gene lookup returns CDR1 WSHSY and CDR2 SAAADI. This CDR3 has 14 residues. Trimming left V 7 bases short and J 6 bases short, with 16 bases between. The CDR3 spells CASTAPLLCNEQFF. In nucleotides, the CDR3 is TGCGCCAGCACGGCTCCCCTACTGTGCAATGAGCAGTTCTTC.